These T cell receptor beta chains were read from a single sample in a study of blood T cells in healthy people across ages. In TCRdb, the 5' RACE reads were re-called with MiXCR into one record per CDR3 protein. The sample includes hundreds of thousands of distinct CDR3 sequences, over 20% of them seen just once. Sequencing was carried out using blood. Source of these receptors: a man between 70 and 80 years old in good health. Each CDR3 is given with its conserved first and last residue. A D gene is named only where the DNA matches it firmly.

v_call,d_call,cdr3_aa
TRBV3-1,TRBD2,CASSQELGTSGGQETQYF
TRBV6-5,.,CASSYSWARGTEAFF
TRBV12-3/TRBV12-4,.,CASSFGGLDTQYF
TRBV10-3,.,CAIRKTDEAFF
TRBV21-1,.,CASSTTGNQPQHF
TRBV27,TRBD1,CASSTEEDRGGLGYTF
TRBV6-5,TRBD1,CASTRDRGFRGGYTF
TRBV6-5,.,CASSTWGSGPETQYF
TRBV10-1,.,CASSETSPDTQYF
TRBV14,TRBD2,CASSQVSKRRTSGNTGELFF
TRBV3-1,TRBD2,CASSQSGGPVNEQFF
TRBV20-1,.,CSATDRIYEQYF
TRBV20-1,.,CSASPPGTSTDTQYF
TRBV20-1,.,CSAMVRNTEAFF
TRBV6-5,.,CASAPGPSRTDTQYF
TRBV5-1,.,CVSSLGGGTSYNEQFF
TRBV5-1,TRBD2,CASRAAGGHYNEQFF